Reported below is one TCR beta chain. There is no known antigen for this receptor. Nothing much larger sits one base from this clone, and base qualities are not available. The sample comes from a study of blood T cell repertoires in COVID-19 (dated by TCRdb to 2018 to 2021). Background on the whole study: Collaborator samples came from the United States, Italy and Spain and covered acute and convalescent phases of COVID-19. The prospective study material was composed of cDNA or gDNA derived from T cells, B-cell-depleted T cells, or PBMCs. Subjects who had been exposed to COVID-19, were actively infected with it, or had recovered from it provided the deeply sampled blood TCRbeta repertoires that made up the dataset. Samples came from the ongoing ImmuneRACE study (first 160 participants) plus 1,254 subjects from 6 global collaborators. The sample metadata nearly always contained a de-identified subject ID, COVID-19 status, age in years and sex. The repertoires were made available in a free public database intended to serve as a resource for research on the immune response to SARS-CoV-2. Where HLA class I and class II types were available, the types were taken from metadata supplied by the sample provider, not from assay-based typing. Results the study describes overall, beyond this receptor: The amount of clinical and demographic metadata varied by source and participant and was provided uncurated.

One collaborating source in Seattle enrolled patients during active infection and followed them longitudinally through the course of disease. The collaborating institutions used their own protocols to collect whole blood in K2EDTA tubes. For TCRbeta analysis, collaborators shipped samples as frozen whole blood, isolated PBMCs, or DNA extracted from either of those sample types. TCRbeta CDR3 regions were amplified from genomic DNA by means of the immunoSEQ Assay, a bias-controlled multiplex PCR. Concerning the study's data processing: Within the assay, amplification of reference gene primers was used to estimate how many nucleated cells each sample contained. To quantify the absolute abundance of each unique TCRbeta CDR3 rearrangement, sequence reads were collapsed and filtered. For each sample, productive Simpson clonality was calculated by taking the square root of Simpson's diversity index across productive rearrangements. TCRdb mirrors the immuneACCESS table, restricted to in-frame sequences. Some clones are absent from its copies; in checked studies, under half trace to an unresolved V gene, and the reason for the others is unknown. That table gives V, J and clone size, and the DNA gave D and trimming. Within this sample are roughly 200,000 clones, with about 93% of them counted one time only. The biggest ten clones account for roughly 0.76% of the sample.

CDR3 length: 14 amino acids, cysteine to phenylalanine. Kept here is only the CDR3 DNA, which spans 42 bases and is read in frame from base 1. The germline V gene specifies KGHSH as CDR1 and LQKENI as CDR2. V loses 2 bases of germline sequence and J loses 6 bases, and the interval between the two ends is 12 bases. The sequence was collected from a man aged 25 to 45 with COVID-19, enrolled during active disease. Recombination joined TRBV18 with TRBJ2-3; the D region possibly corresponds to TRBD1 (5 bases align). The sample taken for sequencing was peripheral blood. The CDR3 loop reads CASSPSGGADTQYF. The DNA is TGTGCCAGCTCACCAAGTGGTGGGGCTGATACGCAGTATTTT.